The rows below give T cell receptor beta chains drawn from one sample of a study of cytomegalovirus exposure and HLA in healthy donors. Generated by immunoSEQ multiplex PCR, the TCRdb table keeps only in-frame clones and is missing some. The data show more than 95,000 clones, over 70% seen once. Sequences were obtained from PBMCs. These receptors all stem from a man in his late teens or twenties in good health and CMV-seropositive. Each CDR3 is given with its conserved first and last residue. The D gene is left open where the match is weak. Some rows have no size entry. The others give once, few or many, or a class for an expanded clone.

v_call	clone_size	d_call	j_call	cdr3_nt	cdr3_aa
TRBV29-1	NA	TRBD1	TRBJ2-7	TGCAGCGTCAACAGGGGGCCTAGCTCCTACGAGCAGTACTTC	CSVNRGPSSYEQYF
TRBV6-4	NA	NA	TRBJ1-2	TGTGCCAGCAGTGATGGGGGGGAAGTTGGCTATGGCTACACCTTC	CASSDGGEVGYGYTF
TRBV6-5	NA	TRBD2	TRBJ2-5	TGTGCCAGCAGGCGGGGGATCCAAGAGACCCAGTACTTC	CASRRGIQETQYF
TRBV2	few	NA	TRBJ1-6	TGTGCCAGCAGTGTTGGCTTTGCCAATTCACCCCTCCACTTT	CASSVGFANSPLHF
TRBV27	NA	TRBD2	TRBJ2-1	TGTGCCAGCAGTCCCCCGGGACTAGCGGGACCAATTCGGCGGCAGTTCTTC	CASSPPGLAGPIRRQFF
TRBV12-5	NA	NA	TRBJ1-2	TGTGCTAGTGGTTTGGGCAGCTTC	CASGLGSF
TRBV11-2	NA	TRBD2	TRBJ2-5	TGTGCCAGCAGCTTTAGCGGGGGGGCCCGGGAGACCCAGTACTTC	CASSFSGGARETQYF
TRBV27	NA	NA	TRBJ1-1	TGTGCCAGCAGTTTGGGCCTTTTGGCTGAAGCTTTCTTT	CASSLGLLAEAFF
TRBV7-6	NA	NA	TRBJ2-1	TGTGCCAGCAGCGCCGGGATTGAGCAGTTCTTC	CASSAGIEQFF
TRBV18	NA	NA	TRBJ1-2	TGTGCCAGCTCACCGGTCCCGGAGTATGGCTACACCTTC	CASSPVPEYGYTF
TRBV6-6	few	NA	TRBJ1-4	TGTGCCAGCACCGACAGACAGACAACTAATGAAAAACTGTTTTTT	CASTDRQTTNEKLFF
TRBV18	once	NA	TRBJ1-1	TGTGCCAGCTCACCTGTCCGGGGTAGGGAAGCTTTCTTT	CASSPVRGREAFF
TRBV10-3	once	NA	TRBJ1-6	TGTGCCATCAGTGATGGCAGCCCGGGAGCTAATTCACCCCTCCACTTT	CAISDGSPGANSPLHF
TRBV11-2	NA	NA	TRBJ2-6	TGTGCCAGCAGCTATGGGACACTCGCTGGGGCCAACGTCCTGACTTTC	CASSYGTLAGANVLTF
TRBV7-2	NA	NA	TRBJ2-7	TGTGCCAGCAGCTTAGCGGGGGCCCTTACCTACGAGCAGTACTTC	CASSLAGALTYEQYF
TRBV30	NA	TRBD2	TRBJ2-7	TGTGCCTGGAATGGGGAGGGCCCCTACGAGCAGTACTTC	CAWNGEGPYEQYF
TRBV4-2	NA	NA	TRBJ1-2	TGTGCCAGCAGCCAAGGAGGGATGGGCTACACCTTC	CASSQGGMGYTF
TRBV6-5	few	NA	TRBJ2-7	TGTGCCAGCACCCAAAACTACGAGCAGTACTTC	CASTQNYEQYF
TRBV6-4	NA	NA	TRBJ2-2	TGTGCCAGCAGTGTGCAGGGGGGCACCGGGGAGCTGTTTTTT	CASSVQGGTGELFF
TRBV7-2	once	TRBD2	TRBJ2-5	TGTGCCAGCAGGCCTCTAGCGGGAGCCCGGGAGACCCAGTACTTC	CASRPLAGARETQYF
TRBV2	NA	TRBD1	TRBJ2-3	TGTGCCAGCAGAGTAAGACAGGGGAGGACAGATACGCAGTATTTT	CASRVRQGRTDTQYF
TRBV7-6	few	NA	TRBJ2-2	TGTGCCAGCAGCCGGGTCCTTGGTTCCGGGGAGCTGTTTTTT	CASSRVLGSGELFF
TRBV6-6	NA	NA	TRBJ2-7	TGTGCCAGCAGTTACTCTGGACAACGGAGCGAGCAGTACTTC	CASSYSGQRSEQYF
TRBV7-6	NA	TRBD1	TRBJ1-2	TGTGCCAGCAGCTTGAGCGACGGGACAGGGGATGGCTACACCTTC	CASSLSDGTGDGYTF
TRBV6-1	NA	TRBD1	TRBJ1-2	TGTGCCAGCAGTGAGCTAGGACAGGGGGTTGGAGGCTACACCTTC	CASSELGQGVGGYTF
TRBV6-5	NA	NA	TRBJ1-1	TGTGCCAGCACCGAGACAGGCACTGAAGCTTTCTTT	CASTETGTEAFF
TRBV12-5	NA	NA	TRBJ2-5	TGTGCTAGTGGTTTGGGAGACCGGGGGTCCCAAGAGACCCAGTACTTC	CASGLGDRGSQETQYF
TRBV4-3	NA	TRBD1	TRBJ2-7	TGCGCCAGCAGCCAAAATCCCGGGACAGCCTACGAGCAGTACTTC	CASSQNPGTAYEQYF
TRBV30	NA	NA	TRBJ1-3	TGTGCCTGGAGTTTTACGTTCGACAGCGTCTCTGGAAACACCATATATTTT	CAWSFTFDSVSGNTIYF
TRBV10-3	NA	NA	TRBJ1-1	TGTGCCATCAGTGAGTCCGGGCCAGGGGAGGGCACTGAAGCTTTCTTT	CAISESGPGEGTEAFF
TRBV27	NA	TRBD1	TRBJ2-1	TGTGCCAGCAGGGCAACGGGACAGGGCCACCACAATGAGCAGTTCTTC	CASRATGQGHHNEQFF
TRBV6-5	once	NA	TRBJ2-7	TGTGCCAGCAAGGACAACTCCTACGAGCAGTACTTC	CASKDNSYEQYF
TRBV2	NA	TRBD1	TRBJ2-7	TGTGCCAGCAGATCTAGGACAGGGGCTCGCTACGAGCAGTACTTC	CASRSRTGARYEQYF
TRBV7-2	NA	TRBD2	TRBJ2-1	TGTGCCAGCAGCCCAGAACTAGCGAGGATGGACAATGAGCAGTTCTTC	CASSPELARMDNEQFF
TRBV4-3	NA	NA	TRBJ2-2	TGCGCCAGCAGCCAAGATCCCTCAGTTTTTCCCGGGGAGCTGTTTTTT	CASSQDPSVFPGELFF
TRBV13	NA	NA	TRBJ1-6	TGTGCCAGCAGCTTAGGCCATACACGGGAAAATTCACCCCTCCACTTT	CASSLGHTRENSPLHF
TRBV4-1	NA	TRBD1	TRBJ2-3	TGCGCCAGCAGCCGAACAAAGACAGGGTTTAGCACAGATACGCAGTATTTT	CASSRTKTGFSTDTQYF
TRBV4-3	few	TRBD2	TRBJ2-3	TGCGCCAGCAGCCACTCGCTAGCGGGGGGGCGAGATACGCAGTATTTT	CASSHSLAGGRDTQYF
TRBV5-1	NA	TRBD1	TRBJ1-2	TGCGCCAGCAGCCCACGCGGACAGGGTGATACTTATGGCTACACCTTC	CASSPRGQGDTYGYTF
TRBV19	NA	TRBD2	TRBJ2-7	TGTGCCAGTAGTATGGGGGGGGTCAACGAGCAGTACTTC	CASSMGGVNEQYF
TRBV10-1	NA	TRBD2	TRBJ2-2	TGCGCCAGCAGTGAAACCAGGCTAGCGGGTCCCGGGGAGCTGTTTTTT	CASSETRLAGPGELFF
TRBV7-2	NA	NA	TRBJ2-5	TGTGCCAGCAGCTTCGCTCAGGCCTCCCAAGAGACCCAGTACTTC	CASSFAQASQETQYF